The 10 T cell receptor beta chains in this list originate from one sample, sequenced in a study of T cells in Graves' hyperthyroidism and ophthalmopathy. RNA transcripts yielded amplified TCR beta CDR3 regions. In the first-round RT-PCR of the TCR CDR3, the HTBI primer set was used. MiXCR was run by TCRdb on the multiplex PCR reads, yielding one entry per CDR3 protein. The data contain 360,000 or so distinct CDR3 sequences, 15% to 20% of them singletons. Source material: blood. These receptor sequences come from a woman aged 40 to 50 with Graves' ophthalmopathy.

This clonotype was observed at least ten times. V and J are TRBV11-2 and TRBJ2-7, with unresolved D. V shed 1 base and J shed 8 bases, with 6 bases lying between them. Germline assignment: CDR1 SGHAT and CDR2 FQNNGV. This CDR3 spans 11 amino acids. The CDR3 DNA is TGTGCCAGCAGCTTAGGGCACAAGCAGTACTTC. Encoded protein: CASSLGHKQYF.

There are many counts of this clonotype. The V and J genes are TRBV9 and TRBJ2-7; 8 bases align to TRBD2. The CDR3 spans 15 residues. The germline V gene has CDR1 SGDLS and CDR2 YYNGEE. After removal of 4 bases from V and 4 bases from J, the junction contained 10 bases not matched to a gene. The CDR3 protein is CASSPGLAADYEQYF. The CDR3 DNA follows: TGTGCCAGCAGCCCTGGACTAGCAGCAGATTACGAGCAGTACTTC.

This clonotype came up many times. The gene calls are TRBV9 and TRBJ1-2; 8 positions match TRBD1. From germline, CDR1 is SGDLS and CDR2 YYNGEE. J gave up 0 bases and V 3 bases, and 7 bases lay outside the gene matches. The CDR3 is 16 residues long. The CDR3 is CASSAPTGEANYGYTF. For the CDR3, the DNA is TGTGCCAGCAGCGCGCCGACAGGGGAAGCTAACTATGGCTACACCTTC.

Many counts were recorded for this clonotype. V and J are TRBV10-2 and TRBJ1-1, with a possible D match to TRBD1 (5 bases). Germline CDR1 reads WSHSY; CDR2 reads SAAADI. This CDR3 region has 15 residues. Trimming left V 2 bases short and J 0 bases short, with 10 bases between. The CDR3 sequence: CASSEPPTVNTEAFF. The CDR3 DNA follows: TGCGCCAGCAGTGAGCCCCCGACAGTGAACACTGAAGCTTTCTTT.

The rearrangement uses TRBV10-3 and TRBJ2-7, with 7 nucleotides matching TRBD2. The length of the CDR3 is 14 residues. Trimming took 6 bases from V and 0 from J; bases not matched to a gene: 5. Germline CDR1 reads ENHRY; CDR2 reads SYGVKD. The CDR3 is CAIRKGGSSYEQYF. In DNA form, the CDR3 reads TGTGCCATCAGGAAGGGCGGGAGCTCCTACGAGCAGTACTTC.

This clonotype was counted many times. A single base separates this from a much larger clone, so it may be a read error. This sequence joins TRBV7-2 and TRBJ2-7; 10 bases fit TRBD2. Germline values: CDR1 SGHTA, CDR2 FQGNSA. CDR3 size: 15 residues. The CDR3 DNA sequence: TGTGCCAACAGCGAAGGACTAGCGGCGACCTACGAGCAGTACTTC. Its protein is CANSEGLAATYEQYF. The full variable domain, in which reference TRBV7-2 and TRBJ2-7 provide the parts outside the CDR3, is GAGVSQSPSNKVTEKGKDVELRCDPISGHTALYWYRQSLGQGLEFLIYFQGNSAPDKSGLPSDRFSAERTGGSVSTLTIQRTQQEDSAVYLCANSEGLAATYEQYFGPGTRLTVT.

This clonotype was counted ten times or more. V usage is TRBV12-3 or TRBV12-4 and J usage is TRBJ1-2; possibly TRBD1 for D (5 bases). Between the trimmed V and J ends, which lost 7 bases and 4 bases, there was a span of 16 bases. This CDR3 comprises 14 residues. In DNA, the CDR3 is TGTGCCAGCATTCCCTCCGGGGGTGGCTATGGCTACACCTTC. The encoded protein is CASIPSGGGYGYTF.

This clonotype was observed at least ten times. The gene calls are TRBV6-5 and TRBJ1-1, with D uncertain. CDR1 is MNHEY and CDR2 is SVGAGI in the germline V gene. The CDR3 runs 12 residues. V lost 2 bases, J lost 9 bases, and 10 bases lay in between. CDR3 loop: CASSYRELQAFF. In DNA form, the CDR3 reads TGTGCCAGCAGTTACAGGGAACTTCAAGCTTTCTTT.

The chain uses TRBV28 and TRBJ1-2; 8 bases agree with TRBD1. The germline V gene encodes CDR1 MDHEN and CDR2 SYDVKM. This CDR3 spans 17 amino acids. Germline trimming cut 4 bases from V and 3 bases from J; bases unmatched to any gene: 13. The CDR3 sequence: CASSSYPGQGVHYGYTF. For the CDR3, the DNA is TGTGCCAGCAGTTCCTATCCAGGACAGGGTGTTCACTATGGCTACACCTTC.

This clonotype came up many times. The chain has TRBV20-1 and TRBJ2-5; weak D call: TRBD2 (5 bases). Germline V gene sequence: CDR1 DFQATT, CDR2 SNEGSKA (reference sequence). This CDR3 region has 12 residues. Trimming removed 2 bases from V and 9 bases from J, with 13 bases in between. The CDR3 here is CSARSLAGAQYF. In nucleotides, the CDR3 is TGCAGTGCTAGATCCCTAGCTGGGGCCCAGTACTTC.